Below, 22 T cell receptor beta chains from the same sample are listed, as sequenced in a study of CD8 T cells in Susac syndrome. Random hexamers were used to reverse transcribe the RNA input (roughly 0.5 to 1 ug). From the immunoSEQ multiplex PCR reads, TCRdb called clonotypes with MiXCR, one entry per CDR3 protein. The table lists a few hundred thousand distinct CDR3 sequences, approximately 95% of them singletons. The specimen sequenced was CD4+ T cells from PBMCs. The source of these receptors is a human donor with multiple sclerosis.

This CDR3 is CSVSPRQSNYGYTF. The CDR3, as DNA: TGCAGCGTTTCTCCTCGGCAGTCTAACTATGGCTACACCTTC. The V call is TRBV29-1, the J call TRBJ1-2; D is ambiguous. Between the trimmed V and J ends, which lost 5 bases and 0 bases, there was a span of 13 bases. The CDR3 is 14 residues long. Germline loops: CDR1 SQVTM, CDR2 ANQGSEA. Full variable domain (remainder filled in from reference TRBV29-1 and TRBJ1-2): SAVISQKPSRDICQRGTSLTIQCQVDSQVTMMFWYRQQPGQSLTLIATANQGSEATYESGFVIDKFPISRPNLTFSTLTVSNMSPEDSSIYLCSVSPRQSNYGYTFGSGTRLTVV.

The chain is built from TRBV6-1 and TRBJ2-2; 11 bases agree with TRBD2. Germline CDR1 MNHNS, CDR2 SASEGT. V lost 5 bases and J lost 5; bases outside the gene matches: 4. The CDR3 extends over 15 amino acids. CDR3 in amino acids: CASSTSGGPTGELFF. CDR3 DNA: TGTGCCAGCAGTACTAGCGGGGGACCGACCGGGGAGCTGTTTTTT.

This chain joins TRBV15 and TRBJ2-3; D is undetermined. Germline loops: CDR1 LNHNV, CDR2 YYDKDF (reference sequence). CDR3 size: 13 residues. V gave up 0 bases and J gave up 6 bases, with 7 bases separating them. CDR3 bases: TGTGCCACCAGCAGAGATCCCCGGGATACGCAGTATTTT. Its protein is CATSRDPRDTQYF. Full variable domain (remainder filled in from reference TRBV15 and TRBJ2-3): DAMVIQNPRYQVTQFGKPVTLSCSQTLNHNVMYWYQQKSSQAPKLLFHYYDKDFNNEADTPDNFQSRRPNTSFCFLDIRSPGLGDTAMYLCATSRDPRDTQYFGPGTRLTVL.

The chain recombines TRBV20-1 with TRBJ2-7; D call uncertain. The CDR3 spans 13 residues. The germline CDR1 and CDR2 sequences are DFQATT and SNEGSKA (reference sequence). The V end lost 2 bases, the J end lost 3 bases, and 11 bases lay between the germline ends. The CDR3 DNA reads TGCAGTGCTAGAACCGGCCCCCACTACGAGCAGTACTTC. Amino acid sequence: CSARTGPHYEQYF.

The chain joins TRBV9 to TRBJ1-1; no clear D gene. Trimming stripped 2 bases from V and 0 bases from J, with 8 bases between. CDR3 length: 14 amino acids. Germline CDR1 SGDLS, CDR2 YYNGEE. The CDR3 DNA sequence: TGTGCCAGCAGCGTCGGTAGCATGAACACTGAAGCTTTCTTT. Its protein product is CASSVGSMNTEAFF.

This chain connects TRBV3-1 to TRBJ2-7; 11 positions match TRBD2. After removal of 4 bases from V and 6 bases from J, the junction contained 8 bases not matched to a gene. Germline CDR1 LGHDT, CDR2 YNNKEL (reference sequence). This CDR3 is built from 15 residues. Here the CDR3 DNA reads TGTGCCAGCAGCCGATCGGGACTAGCGGATTCCGAGCAGTACTTC. Its protein product is CASSRSGLADSEQYF.

The CDR3 sequence: CSPRRAAVGEQFF. For the CDR3, the DNA is TGCAGCCCTCGAAGGGCCGCGGTCGGTGAGCAGTTCTTC. The chain employs TRBV29-1 and TRBJ2-1; D unclear. Looked up from germline, CDR1 is SQVTM and CDR2 is ANQGSEA. Trimming removed 8 bases from V and 9 bases from J, with 20 bases in between. The CDR3 spans 13 residues.

V is TRBV7-6 and J is TRBJ2-7; TRBD1 matches 7 bases. V shed 2 bases and J 2 bases; nucleotides not matched to a gene: 9. The CDR3 runs to 16 residues. The germline CDR1 and CDR2 sequences are SGHVS and FNYEAQ. The CDR3 loop reads CASSLRDSQGAYEQYF. The CDR3 region has the DNA TGTGCCAGCAGCTTACGGGACAGCCAGGGGGCCTACGAGCAGTACTTC.

This chain connects TRBV4-1 to TRBJ1-5; perhaps TRBD1 as D (6 bases). CDR1 and CDR2 (germline): MGHRA, YSYEKL. V was cut by 6 bases and J by 5 bases, with 17 bases left in between. The length of the CDR3 is 15 residues. The DNA for the CDR3 is TGCGCCAGCAGAAGCGTTGGCAGGGGAGATCAGCCCCAGCATTTT. Translated: CASRSVGRGDQPQHF.

The V call is TRBV30, the J call TRBJ1-1; 9 nucleotides align to TRBD1. This CDR3 has 14 amino acids. The germline V gene has CDR1 GTSNPN and CDR2 SVGIG (reference sequence). V shed 3 bases and J 5 bases; nucleotides not matched to a gene: 7. The CDR3 protein is CAWRMGQGGTEAFF. In nucleotides, the CDR3 is TGTGCCTGGAGGATGGGACAGGGAGGTACTGAAGCTTTCTTT.

V gene TRBV9 combines with J gene TRBJ2-3, with 15 bases that match TRBD2. CDR3 length equals 17 residues. CDR1 is SGDLS, CDR2 YYNGEE, per germline. Unmatched junction bases numbered 4, after V lost 3 bases and J lost 2 bases. The CDR3 loop reads CASSAGTSGGNTDTQYF. CDR3 coding DNA: TGTGCCAGCAGCGCCGGGACTAGCGGGGGGAACACAGATACGCAGTATTTT.

The gene calls are TRBV15 and TRBJ1-2, with D maybe TRBD1 (5 bases). The CDR3 covers 15 residues. V lost 0 bases and J lost 4, with 12 bases in between. Germline CDR1 and CDR2: LNHNV and YYDKDF (reference sequence). The CDR3 is CATSRERGEAYGYTF. CDR3 bases: TGTGCCACCAGCAGAGAGAGGGGTGAGGCCTATGGCTACACCTTC.

J is TRBJ1-1 and V is TRBV7-2; D is unresolved. V lost 1 base and J 8 bases, leaving 14 bases between the germline ends. There are 14 residues in the CDR3. Germline CDR1 SGHTA, CDR2 FQGNSA. This CDR3 is CASSLGVSLPEAFF. The CDR3 DNA reads as TGTGCCAGCAGCTTAGGGGTTTCTCTCCCGGAAGCTTTCTTT.

The chain carries TRBV11-3 and TRBJ2-1; 8 bases map to TRBD2. The CDR3 runs 15 residues. J was trimmed by 2 bases and V by 1 base; bases with no gene match: 1. The germline CDR1 and CDR2 sequences are SGHNT and YENEEA. CDR3 loop: CASSLGAGAYNEQFF. Here the CDR3 DNA reads TGTGCCAGCAGCTTAGGAGCGGGGGCCTACAATGAGCAGTTCTTC.

V gene TRBV20-1 combines with J gene TRBJ1-1; perhaps TRBD1 as D (6 bases). Trimming stripped 3 bases from V and 11 bases from J, with 25 bases between. CDR3 length: 15 amino acids. Germline CDR1 reads DFQATT; CDR2 reads SNEGSKA (reference sequence). The CDR3 sequence is CSARGPRGAVYNAFF. In DNA, the CDR3 is TGCAGTGCTAGGGGGCCTCGGGGGGCGGTTTATAATGCTTTCTTT.

This clonotype was counted once. The CDR3 DNA follows: TGCAGCGTTGAAGTTGGGACAGGGTGGACCGGGGAGCTGTTTTTT. Residues: CSVEVGTGWTGELFF. This chain joins TRBV29-1 and TRBJ2-2; the match to TRBD1 covers 9 bases. CDR3 length: 15 residues. Germline V gene data show CDR1 as SQVTM and CDR2 as ANQGSEA. V lost 1 base to trimming and J lost 5 bases; unmatched junction nucleotides: 5.

J is TRBJ2-7 and V is TRBV30; TRBD1 is a possible D gene (5 bases). The CDR3 is 13 residues long. V dropped 4 bases and J dropped 1 base, with 11 bases sitting between them. Germline V CDR1 and CDR2: GTSNPN, SVGIG (reference sequence). For the CDR3, the DNA is TGTGCCTGGAATAGGGGTACATCCTACGAGCAGTACGTC. Translating gives CAWNRGTSYEQYV.

This chain joins TRBV7-2 and TRBJ1-2; a possible D gene is TRBD1 (5 bases). The germline V and J ends were trimmed by 0 bases and 6 bases, with 11 bases remaining between them. The germline V gene encodes CDR1 SGHTA and CDR2 FQGNSA. This CDR3 is built from 14 residues. CDR3 amino acids: CASSLAGRAHGYTF. DNA of the CDR3: TGTGCCAGCAGCTTAGCTGGCAGGGCTCATGGCTACACCTTC.

The chain joins TRBV3-1 to TRBJ2-4; no clear D gene. There are 12 residues in the CDR3. Germline assignment: CDR1 LGHDT and CDR2 YNNKEL (reference sequence). Between the trimmed V and J ends, which lost 0 bases and 7 bases, there was a span of 4 bases. CDR3 amino acids: CASSQEANIQYF. DNA of the CDR3: TGTGCCAGCAGCCAAGAAGCGAACATTCAGTACTTC.

The chain has TRBV18 and TRBJ2-1; possible D gene TRBD2, 6 bases. The CDR3 loop spans 11 amino acids. Germline-derived CDR1 and CDR2 are KGHSH and LQKENI. V lost 3 bases and J 10 bases, leaving 7 bases between the germline ends. The CDR3 sequence: CASSPTREQFF. As DNA, the CDR3 is TGTGCCAGCTCACCGACTAGGGAGCAGTTCTTC.

This chain links TRBV3-1 with TRBJ2-2; D not resolved. Germline assignment: CDR1 LGHDT and CDR2 YNNKEL (reference sequence). V was pared by 1 base and J by 6 bases, with 6 bases between. The CDR3 covers 13 residues. This CDR3 reads CASSQGVSGELFF. CDR3 sequence (DNA): TGTGCCAGCAGCCAAGGGGTGTCCGGGGAGCTGTTTTTT.

The chain carries TRBV20-1 and TRBJ2-5, with D possibly being TRBD2 (5 bases). The CDR3 sequence is 11 residues long. The germline V gene has CDR1 DFQATT and CDR2 SNEGSKA (reference sequence). In nucleotides, the CDR3 is TGCAGCGCGGGCAGCCCTTCGACCCAGTACTTC. This encodes CSAGSPSTQYF.